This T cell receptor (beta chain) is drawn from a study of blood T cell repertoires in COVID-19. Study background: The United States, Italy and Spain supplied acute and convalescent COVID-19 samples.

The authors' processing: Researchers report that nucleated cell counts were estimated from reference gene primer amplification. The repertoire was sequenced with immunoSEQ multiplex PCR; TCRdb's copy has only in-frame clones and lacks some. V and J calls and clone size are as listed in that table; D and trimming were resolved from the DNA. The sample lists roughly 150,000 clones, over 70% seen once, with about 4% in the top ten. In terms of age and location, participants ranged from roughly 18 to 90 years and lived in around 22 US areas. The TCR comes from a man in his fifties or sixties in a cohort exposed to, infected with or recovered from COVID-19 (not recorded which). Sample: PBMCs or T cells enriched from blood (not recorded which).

The CDR3 region is CASSLGREGHEQFF. CDR3 sequence (DNA): TGTGCCAGCAGCTTAGGCAGGGAGGGACATGAGCAGTTCTTC. The chain couples TRBV7-3 to TRBJ2-1; 7 bases map to TRBD2. The trim removed 2 bases at V and 8 bases at J, leaving 6 bases unmatched. The germline V gene has CDR1 SGHTA and CDR2 FQGTGA. This CDR3 spans 14 amino acids.